A selection of T cell receptor beta chains follows, all from one sample in a study of beta chain features in type 1 diabetes. Repertoires were generated with immunoSEQ multiplex PCR, while TCRdb's copy carries only in-frame clones and drops some. Of a few hundred thousand clones in the sample, about 16% are singletons; the top ten hold about 0.019%. Material for sequencing was naive CD4+ T cells from blood. These receptors all stem from a woman aged 18-30 years in good health. Each CDR3 is given with its conserved first and last residue. A D gene is named only where the DNA matches it firmly. Only part of the rows carry a size: once, few, many, or a class if the clone is expanded.

clone_size: -; v_call: TRBV6-6; d_call: TRBD1; j_call: TRBJ1-5; cdr3_nt: TGTGCCAGCAGCAAGGGACAGCGAGGGGGTAATCAGCCCCAGCATTTT; cdr3_aa: CASSKGQRGGNQPQHF
clone_size: -; v_call: TRBV11-3; d_call: -; j_call: TRBJ2-7; cdr3_nt: TGTGCCAGCAGCCTCGGGGACTACGAGCAGTACTTC; cdr3_aa: CASSLGDYEQYF
clone_size: few; v_call: TRBV28; d_call: TRBD1; j_call: TRBJ2-5; cdr3_nt: TGTGCCAGCAGTGTCCCCGGGACAGGGGGCGCAAGGGGTGTGGAGACCCAGTACTTC; cdr3_aa: CASSVPGTGGARGVETQYF
clone_size: -; v_call: TRBV5-1; d_call: TRBD2; j_call: TRBJ2-1; cdr3_nt: TGCGCCAGCAGCTTGGTCCCGGGACTAGTCTACAATGAGCAGTTCTTC; cdr3_aa: CASSLVPGLVYNEQFF
clone_size: few; v_call: TRBV27; d_call: TRBD2; j_call: TRBJ2-7; cdr3_nt: TGTGCCAGCAGTTCGGGGGGCTCCTACGAGCAGTACTTC; cdr3_aa: CASSSGGSYEQYF
clone_size: -; v_call: TRBV5-1; d_call: TRBD2; j_call: TRBJ2-7; cdr3_nt: TGCGCCAGCAGCTTGGCCCCGCGGGAGAACTACGAGCAGTACTTC; cdr3_aa: CASSLAPRENYEQYF
clone_size: -; v_call: TRBV2; d_call: -; j_call: TRBJ2-7; cdr3_nt: TGTGCCAGCGGAGGACAGCTCCGTTACTACGAGCAGTACTTC; cdr3_aa: CASGGQLRYYEQYF
clone_size: -; v_call: TRBV2; d_call: -; j_call: TRBJ2-4; cdr3_nt: TGTGCCAGCAGTGAGGAGGGTCCAGCAAACATTCAGTACTTC; cdr3_aa: CASSEEGPANIQYF
clone_size: -; v_call: TRBV9; d_call: TRBD2; j_call: TRBJ2-7; cdr3_nt: TGTGCCAGCAGCGTAGGACTAGCGGGATCCTCCTACGAGCAGTACTTC; cdr3_aa: CASSVGLAGSSYEQYF
clone_size: -; v_call: TRBV29-1; d_call: -; j_call: TRBJ1-5; cdr3_nt: TGCAGCGTTGCGGTATCGAACAGCAATCAGCCCCAGCATTTT; cdr3_aa: CSVAVSNSNQPQHF
clone_size: few; v_call: TRBV7-6; d_call: TRBD2; j_call: TRBJ2-5; cdr3_nt: TGTGCCAGCAGCTCTCTAGCGGGCTTCCAAGAGACCCAGTACTTC; cdr3_aa: CASSSLAGFQETQYF
clone_size: -; v_call: TRBV7-9; d_call: TRBD2; j_call: TRBJ2-3; cdr3_nt: TGTGCCAGCAGCAACGGACTAGCGGGAGTAGATACGCAGTATTTT; cdr3_aa: CASSNGLAGVDTQYF
clone_size: few; v_call: TRBV7-9; d_call: -; j_call: TRBJ1-1; cdr3_nt: TGTGCCAGCAGCTTGCAGGATATGAACACTGAAGCTTTCTTT; cdr3_aa: CASSLQDMNTEAFF
clone_size: few; v_call: TRBV28; d_call: -; j_call: TRBJ1-2; cdr3_nt: TGTGCCAGCAGTTCCTACAGGAGAGGCTACACCTTC; cdr3_aa: CASSSYRRGYTF
clone_size: -; v_call: TRBV6-5; d_call: TRBD2; j_call: TRBJ2-1; cdr3_nt: TGTGCCACAGGTTATGCGGGGGTGAGGAATGAGCAGTTCTTC; cdr3_aa: CATGYAGVRNEQFF
clone_size: -; v_call: TRBV5-1; d_call: TRBD2; j_call: TRBJ2-3; cdr3_nt: TGCGCCAGCAGCTTGACTAGCGTCAGGGCAGATACGCAGTATTTT; cdr3_aa: CASSLTSVRADTQYF
clone_size: few; v_call: TRBV5-1; d_call: -; j_call: TRBJ2-7; cdr3_nt: TGCGCCAGCAGCTTGATCCAGGGTGGAAGCTACGAGCAGTACTTC; cdr3_aa: CASSLIQGGSYEQYF
clone_size: -; v_call: TRBV7-3; d_call: -; j_call: TRBJ1-1; cdr3_nt: TGTGCCAGCAGCTTACTGACTGAAGCTTTCTTT; cdr3_aa: CASSLLTEAFF
clone_size: -; v_call: TRBV10-3; d_call: -; j_call: TRBJ1-3; cdr3_nt: TGTGCCATCAGTGATTTACAGGCAATCTCTGGAAACACCATATATTTT; cdr3_aa: CAISDLQAISGNTIYF
clone_size: few; v_call: TRBV5-1; d_call: TRBD2; j_call: TRBJ2-1; cdr3_nt: TGCGCCAGCAGCTTGGTGGCTAGCGGGGATCTTTACAATGAGCAGTTCTTC; cdr3_aa: CASSLVASGDLYNEQFF
clone_size: -; v_call: TRBV19; d_call: -; j_call: TRBJ1-1; cdr3_nt: TGTGCCAGTACCCCAGACAGGAACACTGAAGCTTTCTTT; cdr3_aa: CASTPDRNTEAFF
clone_size: -; v_call: TRBV30; d_call: -; j_call: TRBJ1-5; cdr3_nt: TGTGCCTGGAGTGTAGAGGGAAATCAGCCCCAGCATTTT; cdr3_aa: CAWSVEGNQPQHF
clone_size: -; v_call: TRBV6-5; d_call: TRBD1; j_call: TRBJ1-2; cdr3_nt: TGTGCCAGTTACAGGGGGCGCGGCTACACCTTC; cdr3_aa: CASYRGRGYTF
clone_size: -; v_call: TRBV28; d_call: -; j_call: TRBJ2-7; cdr3_nt: TGTGCCAGCAGTTTATTTGTCAAGCTCTATGAGCAGTACTTC; cdr3_aa: CASSLFVKLYEQYF
clone_size: few; v_call: TRBV30; d_call: -; j_call: TRBJ1-2; cdr3_nt: TGTGCCTGGAGTGTCTCGTATGGCTACACCTTC; cdr3_aa: CAWSVSYGYTF
clone_size: -; v_call: TRBV7-3; d_call: TRBD2; j_call: TRBJ2-1; cdr3_nt: TGTGCCAGCAGCTTAACAGGCGGGAGCTCCTACAATGAGCAGTTCTTC; cdr3_aa: CASSLTGGSSYNEQFF
clone_size: few; v_call: TRBV2; d_call: TRBD2; j_call: TRBJ2-2; cdr3_nt: TGTGCCAGGGGGACTAGCGGGAACACCGGGGAGCTGTTTTTT; cdr3_aa: CARGTSGNTGELFF
clone_size: few; v_call: TRBV28; d_call: TRBD2; j_call: TRBJ2-7; cdr3_nt: TGTGCCAGCAGTTTCTCGGGAGGGCACTACGAGCAGTACTTC; cdr3_aa: CASSFSGGHYEQYF
clone_size: few; v_call: TRBV12-5; d_call: -; j_call: TRBJ1-1; cdr3_nt: TGTGCTAGTGGCCCTACAACTGACAGACTTAACACTGAAGCTTTCTTT; cdr3_aa: CASGPTTDRLNTEAFF
clone_size: few; v_call: TRBV2; d_call: TRBD1; j_call: TRBJ1-2; cdr3_nt: TGTGCCAGCAGTGAAGACAGGGGGTTTGGCTACACCTTC; cdr3_aa: CASSEDRGFGYTF
clone_size: few; v_call: TRBV7-2; d_call: TRBD1; j_call: TRBJ1-2; cdr3_nt: TGTGCCAGCAGCATCACCGGGACAGGGATTGGCTACACCTTC; cdr3_aa: CASSITGTGIGYTF
clone_size: once; v_call: TRBV9; d_call: TRBD2; j_call: TRBJ2-1; cdr3_nt: TGTGCCAGCAGCGAGGCCCCCTCGACTAGCGGGGGTTACAATGAGCAGTTCTTC; cdr3_aa: CASSEAPSTSGGYNEQFF
clone_size: few; v_call: TRBV29-1; d_call: TRBD2; j_call: TRBJ2-1; cdr3_nt: TGCAGCGTTCCGAGAGGGAGGGCCCCTTCTATGGATGAGCAGTTCTTC; cdr3_aa: CSVPRGRAPSMDEQFF
clone_size: -; v_call: TRBV9; d_call: -; j_call: TRBJ1-2; cdr3_nt: TGTGCCAGCAGCGTAGGCGGGAAGGCTAACTATGGCTACACCTTC; cdr3_aa: CASSVGGKANYGYTF
clone_size: few; v_call: TRBV7-3; d_call: TRBD2; j_call: TRBJ2-1; cdr3_nt: TGTGCCAGCAGCTTAACACTAGCGGGAGACAATGAGCAGTTCTTC; cdr3_aa: CASSLTLAGDNEQFF
clone_size: -; v_call: TRBV5-6; d_call: TRBD1; j_call: TRBJ2-3; cdr3_nt: TGTGCCAGCAGCCTCACCGACAGGGAAGCGCAGTATTTT; cdr3_aa: CASSLTDREAQYF
clone_size: few; v_call: TRBV5-4; d_call: TRBD2; j_call: TRBJ2-6; cdr3_nt: TGTGCCAGCAGCGCGGGGGGCTCTGGGGCCAACGTCCTGACTTTC; cdr3_aa: CASSAGGSGANVLTF
clone_size: few; v_call: TRBV27; d_call: -; j_call: TRBJ2-5; cdr3_nt: TGTGCCAGCAGTTCAGGTTCGGCAGGGAAAGAGACCCAGTACTTC; cdr3_aa: CASSSGSAGKETQYF
clone_size: few; v_call: TRBV7-9; d_call: TRBD2; j_call: TRBJ2-5; cdr3_nt: TGTGCCAGCAGCCCGCCCTCGGTTACTAGCGGAGGGGCACAGTACTTC; cdr3_aa: CASSPPSVTSGGAQYF
clone_size: few; v_call: TRBV27; d_call: -; j_call: TRBJ2-5; cdr3_nt: TGTGCCAGCCGCGACGGGGTTCTCCAGTACCAAGAGACCCAGTACTTC; cdr3_aa: CASRDGVLQYQETQYF